The following is a TCR beta chain sequence with its context. Between the trimmed V and J ends, which lost 3 bases and 2 bases, there was a span of 13 bases. CDR3 length: 15 amino acids. The germline V gene has CDR1 SGHTA and CDR2 FQGNSA. Via MiXCR, TCRdb re-called the RT-PCR reads, giving one row per CDR3 protein. Seen here are 550,000 to 750,000 distinct CDR3 sequences, 12% to 15% observed once, and the top ten hold 3.6%. The chain has TRBV7-2 and TRBJ1-2; D is perhaps TRBD1 (5 bases). Sequencing was done on a sample of memory CD4+ T cells from blood. This sequence originates from a female donor in good health, serving as a healthy control. CDR3: CASSFAGTENYGYTF. The CDR3 nucleotides read TGTGCCAGCAGCTTCGCCGGGACGGAAAACTATGGCTACACCTTC.